This note documents a single T cell receptor beta chain sequence. Original methodology: Nucleated cell counts were estimated from reference gene primer amplification. Profiling relied on immunoSEQ multiplex PCR, and the TCRdb table lists in-frame clones only, not all of them. V and J calls and clone size come straight from that table; D and trimming were deduced from the DNA. This sample has about 260,000 clones; 86% occur once, and the top ten carry approximately 4%. This record comes from a study of blood T cell repertoires in COVID-19. Study details: Spain, Italy and the United States supplied samples that represented acute and convalescent COVID-19. PBMCs, B-cell-depleted T cells, or T cells provided the cDNA or gDNA that made up the material.

The CDR3 extends over 19 amino acids. V was clipped by 4 bases and J by 5 bases, with 29 bases between them. CDR1 and CDR2 (germline): SGHTA, FQGTGA. Input material: peripheral blood. The sequence was obtained from a man between 18 and 35 years old with active or convalescent COVID-19. V gene TRBV7-3 combines with J gene TRBJ1-2, with D possibly TRBD1 on 6 matching bases. The CDR3 region has the DNA TGTGCCAGCAGCTCAAAAAACCCCGACAGGTTCTCATTTTTTTATGGCTACACCTTC. The encoded protein is CASSSKNPDRFSFFYGYTF.